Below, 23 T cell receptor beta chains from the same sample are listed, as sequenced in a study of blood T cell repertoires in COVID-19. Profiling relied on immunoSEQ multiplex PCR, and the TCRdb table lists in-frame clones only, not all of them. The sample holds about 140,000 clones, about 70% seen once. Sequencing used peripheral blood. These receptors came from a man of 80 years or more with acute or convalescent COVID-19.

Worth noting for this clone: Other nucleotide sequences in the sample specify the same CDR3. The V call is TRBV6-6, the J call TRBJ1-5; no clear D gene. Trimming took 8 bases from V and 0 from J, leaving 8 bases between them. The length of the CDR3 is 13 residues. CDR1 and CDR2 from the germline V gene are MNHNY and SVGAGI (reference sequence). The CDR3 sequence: CASSGTSNQPQHF. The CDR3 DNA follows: TGTGCCAGCTCGGGAACTAGCAATCAGCCCCAGCATTTT.

The CDR3 sequence: CASSYSRNTEAFF. CDR3 DNA sequence: TGTGCCAGCAGTTACTCCCGGAACACTGAAGCTTTCTTT. The rearrangement joins TRBV6-2 or TRBV6-3 to TRBJ1-1; D is undetermined. Trimming cost V 0 bases and J 1 base, with 3 bases left between them. From germline, CDR1 is MNHEY and CDR2 SVGEGT. The CDR3 extends over 13 amino acids.

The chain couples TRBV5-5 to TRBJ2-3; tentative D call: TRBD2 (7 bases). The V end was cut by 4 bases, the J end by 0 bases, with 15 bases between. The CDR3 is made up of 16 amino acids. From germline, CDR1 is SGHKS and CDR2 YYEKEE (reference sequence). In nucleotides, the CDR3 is TGTGCCAGCAGCCCGAGGGGGGGCCAAAGCACAGATACGCAGTATTTT. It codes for CASSPRGGQSTDTQYF.

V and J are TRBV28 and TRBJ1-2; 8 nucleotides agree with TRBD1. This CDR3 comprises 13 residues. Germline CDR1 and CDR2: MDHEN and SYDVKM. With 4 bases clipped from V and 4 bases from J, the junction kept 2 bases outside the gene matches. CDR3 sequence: CASSSDRGYGYTF. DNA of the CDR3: TGTGCCAGCAGTTCCGACAGGGGCTATGGCTACACCTTC.

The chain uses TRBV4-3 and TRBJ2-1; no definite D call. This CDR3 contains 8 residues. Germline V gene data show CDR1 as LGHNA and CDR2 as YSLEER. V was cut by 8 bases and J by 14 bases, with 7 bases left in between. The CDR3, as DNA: TGCGCCAGCGGAGAGGAGTTCTTC. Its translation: CASGEEFF.

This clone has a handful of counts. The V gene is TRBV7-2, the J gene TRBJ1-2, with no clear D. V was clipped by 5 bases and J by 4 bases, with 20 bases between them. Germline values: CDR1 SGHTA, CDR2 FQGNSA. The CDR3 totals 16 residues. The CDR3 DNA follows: TGTGCCAGCAGCCCTACGACTGGGTTTGAGGGCTATGGCTACACCTTC. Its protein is CASSPTTGFEGYGYTF.

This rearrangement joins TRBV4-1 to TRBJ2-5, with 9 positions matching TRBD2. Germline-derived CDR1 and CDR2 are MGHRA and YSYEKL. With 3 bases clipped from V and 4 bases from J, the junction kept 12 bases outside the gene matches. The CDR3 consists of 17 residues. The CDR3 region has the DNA TGCGCCAGCAGCCAGGGAGCAGCGCGGGGGGGAAGAGAGACCCAGTACTTC. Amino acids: CASSQGAARGGRETQYF.

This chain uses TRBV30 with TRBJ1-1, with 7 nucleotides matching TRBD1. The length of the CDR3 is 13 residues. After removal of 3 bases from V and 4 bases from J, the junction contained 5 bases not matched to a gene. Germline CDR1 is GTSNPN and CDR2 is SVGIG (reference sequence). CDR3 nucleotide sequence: TGTGCCTGGAGCCAATACAGGGGCACTGAAGCTTTCTTT. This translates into CAWSQYRGTEAFF.

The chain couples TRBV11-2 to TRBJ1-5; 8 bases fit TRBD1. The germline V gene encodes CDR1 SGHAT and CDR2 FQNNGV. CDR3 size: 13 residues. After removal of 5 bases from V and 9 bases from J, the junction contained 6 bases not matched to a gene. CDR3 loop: CASSRTGRLPQHF. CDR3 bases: TGTGCCAGCAGCCGGACAGGGCGGCTGCCCCAGCATTTT. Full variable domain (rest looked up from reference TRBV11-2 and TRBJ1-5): EAGVAQSPRYKIIEKRQSVAFWCNPISGHATLYWYQQILGQGPKLLIQFQNNGVVDDSQLPKDRFSAERLKGVDSTLKIQPAKLEDSAVYLCASSRTGRLPQHFGDGTRLSIL.

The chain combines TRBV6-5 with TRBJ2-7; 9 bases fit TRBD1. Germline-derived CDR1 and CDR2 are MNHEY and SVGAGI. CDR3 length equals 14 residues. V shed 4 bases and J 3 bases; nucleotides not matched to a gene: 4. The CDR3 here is CASSSGTGSYEQYF. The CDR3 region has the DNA TGTGCCAGCAGTTCCGGGACAGGGAGCTACGAGCAGTACTTC.

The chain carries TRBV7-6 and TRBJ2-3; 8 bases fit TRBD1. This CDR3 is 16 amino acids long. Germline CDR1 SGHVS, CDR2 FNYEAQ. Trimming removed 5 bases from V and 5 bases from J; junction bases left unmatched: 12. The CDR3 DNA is TGTGCCAGCAGCCCCCAGGGGGCGGGGCGGATAGATACGCAGTATTTT. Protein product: CASSPQGAGRIDTQYF.

CDR3 sequence reads: CAWSVRSVTVGELFF. CDR3 coding DNA: TGTGCCTGGAGTGTACGGTCCGTCACGGTCGGGGAGCTGTTTTTT. V and J are TRBV30 and TRBJ2-2; D not certain. CDR1 is GTSNPN, CDR2 SVGIG, per germline (reference sequence). V was shortened by 0 bases and J by 7 bases, with 15 bases between the two germline ends. The CDR3 has 15 residues. The full variable domain, completed using reference TRBV30 and TRBJ2-2, is SQTIHQWPATLVQPVGSPLSLECTVEGTSNPNLYWYRQAAGRGLQLLFYSVGIGQISSEVPQNLSASRPQDRQFILSSKKLLLSDSGFYLCAWSVRSVTVGELFFGEGSRLTVL.

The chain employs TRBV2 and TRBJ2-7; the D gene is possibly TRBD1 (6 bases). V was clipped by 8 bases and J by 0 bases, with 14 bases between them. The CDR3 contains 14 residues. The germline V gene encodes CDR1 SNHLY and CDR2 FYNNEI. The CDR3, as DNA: TGTGCCAGCGGTCAGGGGCGCAGCTCCTACGAGCAGTACTTC. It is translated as CASGQGRSSYEQYF.

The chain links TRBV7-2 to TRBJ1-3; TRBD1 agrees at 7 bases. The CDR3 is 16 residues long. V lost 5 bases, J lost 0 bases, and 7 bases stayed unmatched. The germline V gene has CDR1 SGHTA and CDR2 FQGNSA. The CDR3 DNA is TGTGCCAGCAGCCCACAGGGGCCGAGCTCTGGAAACACCATATATTTT. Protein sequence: CASSPQGPSSGNTIYF.

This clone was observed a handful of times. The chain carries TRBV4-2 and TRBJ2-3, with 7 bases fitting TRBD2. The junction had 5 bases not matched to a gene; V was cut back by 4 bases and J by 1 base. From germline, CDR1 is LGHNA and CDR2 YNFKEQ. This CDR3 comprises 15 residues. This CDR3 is CASSPREGGTDTQYF. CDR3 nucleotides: TGTGCCAGCAGCCCCAGGGAGGGAGGCACAGATACGCAGTATTTT.

CDR3 sequence reads: CASSQEAGSGNQPQHF. DNA of the CDR3: TGCGCCAGCAGCCAAGAGGCCGGGTCAGGCAATCAGCCCCAGCATTTT. This chain links TRBV4-1 with TRBJ1-5, with no clear D. The CDR3 totals 16 residues. Germline V CDR1 and CDR2: MGHRA, YSYEKL. V was cut by 0 bases and J by 2 bases, with 11 bases left in between.

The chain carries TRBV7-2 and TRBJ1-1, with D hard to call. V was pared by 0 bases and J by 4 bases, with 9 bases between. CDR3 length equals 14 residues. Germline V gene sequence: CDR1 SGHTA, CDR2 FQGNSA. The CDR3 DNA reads TGTGCCAGCAGCTTAGCCGGAGCGAGCACTGAAGCTTTCTTT. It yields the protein CASSLAGASTEAFF.

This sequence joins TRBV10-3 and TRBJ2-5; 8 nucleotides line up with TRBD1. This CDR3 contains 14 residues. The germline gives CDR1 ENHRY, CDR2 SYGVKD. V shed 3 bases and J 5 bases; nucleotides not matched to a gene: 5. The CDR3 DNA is TGTGCCATCAGTGACTGGACAGGGATGGAGACCCAGTACTTC. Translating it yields CAISDWTGMETQYF.

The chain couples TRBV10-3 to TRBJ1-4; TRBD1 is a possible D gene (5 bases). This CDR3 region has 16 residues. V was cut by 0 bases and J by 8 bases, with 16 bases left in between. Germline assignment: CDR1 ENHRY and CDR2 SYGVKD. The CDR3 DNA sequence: TGTGCCATCAGTGAGTCGGCGCGGGACCGAGGCGAAAAACTGTTTTTT. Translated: CAISESARDRGEKLFF.

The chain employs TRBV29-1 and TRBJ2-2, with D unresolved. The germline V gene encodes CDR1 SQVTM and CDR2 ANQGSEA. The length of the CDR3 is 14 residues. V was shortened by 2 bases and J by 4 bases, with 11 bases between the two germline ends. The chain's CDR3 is CSVEPGLGTGELFF. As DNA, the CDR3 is TGCAGCGTTGAACCCGGGTTGGGCACCGGGGAGCTGTTTTTT.

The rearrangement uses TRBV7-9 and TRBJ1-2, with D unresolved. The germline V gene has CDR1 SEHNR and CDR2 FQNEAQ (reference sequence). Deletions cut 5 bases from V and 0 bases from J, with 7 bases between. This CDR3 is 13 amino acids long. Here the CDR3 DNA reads TGTGCCAGCAGCCTAAACTCTAACTATGGCTACACCTTC. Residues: CASSLNSNYGYTF.

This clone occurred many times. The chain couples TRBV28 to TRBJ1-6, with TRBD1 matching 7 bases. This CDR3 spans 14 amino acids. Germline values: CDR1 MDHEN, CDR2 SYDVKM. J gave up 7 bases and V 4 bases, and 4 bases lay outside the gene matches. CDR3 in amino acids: CASSWDSQNSPLHF. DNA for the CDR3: TGTGCCAGCAGTTGGGACAGTCAGAATTCACCCCTCCACTTT.

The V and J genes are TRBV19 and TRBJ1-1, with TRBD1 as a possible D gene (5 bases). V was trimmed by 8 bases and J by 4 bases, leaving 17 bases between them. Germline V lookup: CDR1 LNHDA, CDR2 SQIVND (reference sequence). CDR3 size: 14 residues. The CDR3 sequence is CASGRSPGPTEAFF. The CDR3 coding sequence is TGTGCCAGTGGTCGGTCCCCAGGGCCCACTGAAGCTTTCTTT.